What follows are 24 T cell receptor beta chains derived from one specimen sequenced in a study of OX40 agonist ivuxolimab in advanced cancers. Receptor libraries were prepared by the immunoSEQ multiplex PCR assay. In its TCRdb copy, this immuneACCESS table keeps in-frame sequences only and misses some clones. Where compared with another copy, unresolved V genes explain less than half of these, and the others have no known cause. A total of approximately 100,000 clones appear in this sample, 90% of them only once. The ten biggest clones cover about 0.5% of the sample. The source was CD4+ or CD8+ T cells sorted from blood, collected in a trial of the OX40 agonist ivuxolimab. The origin of the receptors is an adult with an advanced solid tumor such as melanoma, head and neck, liver or kidney cancer.

This chain links TRBV4-3 with TRBJ2-7; 8 nucleotides match TRBD1. Germline values: CDR1 LGHNA, CDR2 YSLEER. The J segment lost 4 bases and the V segment lost 0 bases, leaving 8 bases of the junction unmatched. This CDR3 is 16 amino acids long. CDR3 protein: CASSQDLSQGAYEQYF. The CDR3 region has the DNA TGCGCCAGCAGCCAAGATCTCTCGCAGGGGGCGTACGAGCAGTACTTC.

The sample holds many counts of this clone. The chain employs TRBV5-1 and TRBJ2-5, with TRBD1 matching over 8 bases. CDR3 size: 14 residues. The germline V gene has CDR1 SGHRS and CDR2 YFSETQ. V dropped 4 bases and J dropped 3; count of bases not matched to a gene: 5. CDR3 sequence: CASSLGQGEETQYF. CDR3 coding DNA: TGCGCCAGCAGCCTCGGACAGGGAGAAGAGACCCAGTACTTC. The variable domain in full, with the rest retrieved from reference TRBV5-1 and TRBJ2-5, is KAGVTQTPRYLIKTRGQQVTLSCSPISGHRSVSWYQQTPGQGLQFLFEYFSETQRNKGNFPGRFSGRQFSNSRSEMNVSTLELGDSALYLCASSLGQGEETQYFGPGTRLLVL.

This CDR3 is CASSDPRASSYEQYF. The CDR3 bases are TGTGCCAGTAGCGACCCGAGGGCAAGCTCCTACGAGCAGTACTTC. V usage is TRBV19 and J usage is TRBJ2-7, with D perhaps TRBD2 (5 bases). The germline CDR1 and CDR2 sequences are LNHDA and SQIVND (reference sequence). The V and J ends lost 6 bases and 0 bases respectively, with 15 bases between them. There are 15 residues in the CDR3.

The rearrangement joins TRBV10-3 to TRBJ1-1; D possibly corresponds to TRBD1 (5 bases). CDR3 length: 13 amino acids. V was cut by 2 bases and J by 5 bases, with 9 bases left in between. In germline, CDR1 is ENHRY, CDR2 SYGVKD. The CDR3 loop reads CAISEGGRTEAFF. As DNA, the CDR3 is TGTGCCATCAGTGAGGGGGGAAGAACTGAAGCTTTCTTT.

The chain joins TRBV10-1 to TRBJ1-2, with TRBD1 matching over 7 bases. Germline trimming cut 4 bases from V and 2 bases from J; bases unmatched to any gene: 1. CDR3 length equals 13 residues. Germline V lookup: CDR1 WNHNN, CDR2 SYGVQD (reference sequence). CDR3 amino acids: CASSAGQNYGYTF. The CDR3 DNA reads as TGCGCCAGCAGTGCGGGACAGAACTATGGCTACACCTTC.

The CDR3 coding sequence is TGCGCCAGCAGCTTTAGGACAGGGTCGGATCAGCCCCAGCATTTT. Amino acids: CASSFRTGSDQPQHF. The chain employs TRBV5-1 and TRBJ1-5; 8 bases align to TRBD1. J gave up 5 bases and V 2 bases, and 6 bases lay outside the gene matches. Germline V CDR1 and CDR2: SGHRS, YFSETQ. The CDR3 totals 15 residues.

The genes are TRBV18 and TRBJ2-6; a possible D gene is TRBD1 (5 bases). Germline-derived CDR1 and CDR2 are KGHSH and LQKENI. V was pared by 2 bases and J by 0 bases, with 11 bases between. The CDR3 is 17 residues long. CDR3 amino acids: CASSPGRGGSGANVLTF. The CDR3 DNA follows: TGTGCCAGCTCACCAGGAAGGGGCGGCTCTGGGGCCAACGTCCTGACTTTC.

The chain links TRBV5-1 to TRBJ2-3; no definite D call. CDR1 and CDR2 from the germline V gene are SGHRS and YFSETQ. Trimming removed 7 bases at V and 1 base at J, with 10 bases between. The CDR3 sequence is 13 residues long. CDR3 DNA: TGCGCCAGCCCCCAAGGGCGCACAGATACGCAGTATTTT. This sequence encodes CASPQGRTDTQYF.

This clone appeared once. The chain employs TRBV7-9 and TRBJ2-1, with a possible D match to TRBD2 (5 bases). Trimming cost V 6 bases and J 5 bases, with 14 bases left between them. This CDR3 is 14 amino acids long. Germline CDR1 SEHNR, CDR2 FQNEAQ (reference sequence). The CDR3 region has the DNA TGTGCCAGCAGTCTAAGCCCTAGCCACAATGAGCAGTTCTTC. Protein: CASSLSPSHNEQFF.

The chain combines TRBV28 with TRBJ2-2; D call uncertain. Deletions cut 5 bases from V and 5 bases from J, with 9 bases between. The CDR3 has 13 amino acids. Per the germline V gene, CDR1 is MDHEN and CDR2 is SYDVKM. As DNA, the CDR3 is TGTGCCAGCAGTCTAGAGGTTACCGGGGAGCTGTTTTTT. Translating it yields CASSLEVTGELFF. Complete variable domain (other parts from reference TRBV28 and TRBJ2-2): DVKVTQSSRYLVKRTGEKVFLECVQDMDHENMFWYRQDPGLGLRLIYFSYDVKMKEKGDIPEGYSVSREKKERFSLILESASTNQTSMYLCASSLEVTGELFFGEGSRLTVL.

On this clone: One end of the junction varies from germline; a read error may be responsible. The chain combines TRBV20-1 with TRBJ2-7, with D possibly being TRBD2 (6 bases). Germline V gene sequence: CDR1 DFQATT, CDR2 SNEGSKA (reference sequence). The CDR3 covers 11 residues. The CDR3: CSAREGGLLHF. The CDR3 DNA follows: TGCAGTGCTAGAGAGGGGGGATTGCTCCACTTC.

This chain uses TRBV6-5 with TRBJ1-3; D not resolved. V was cut by 6 bases and J by 6 bases, with 6 bases left in between. Per germline, CDR1 MNHEY and CDR2 SVGAGI. This CDR3 contains 11 residues. The CDR3 DNA reads TGTGCCAGCAGAAGAGTAAACACCATATATTTT. Translated: CASRRVNTIYF.

The V call is TRBV6-6, the J call TRBJ1-2; no definite D call. From germline, CDR1 is MNHNY and CDR2 SVGAGI (reference sequence). This CDR3 is 15 amino acids long. The V end was cut by 6 bases, the J end by 6 bases, with 20 bases between. As DNA, the CDR3 is TGTGCCAGCAGCCGGGAATATACTTGGTCAGATGGCTACACCTTC. Translating it yields CASSREYTWSDGYTF.

The CDR3 region has the DNA TGTGCCAGCAGTCCCCCACAGGGGGTAACTGGAAACACCATATATTTT. Translated: CASSPPQGVTGNTIYF. This chain joins TRBV28 and TRBJ1-3, with 8 nucleotides matching TRBD1. CDR1 and CDR2 (germline): MDHEN, SYDVKM. The J segment lost 2 bases and the V segment lost 5 bases, leaving 8 bases of the junction unmatched. The CDR3 spans 16 residues.

V usage is TRBV5-1 and J usage is TRBJ1-1, with 8 bases fitting TRBD1. CDR1 and CDR2 (germline): SGHRS, YFSETQ. The junction had 19 bases not matched to a gene; V was cut back by 4 bases and J by 2 bases. This CDR3 has 19 residues. CDR3 in DNA: TGCGCCAGCAGCCTTGGATCCGGACAGGGCCGTAATGTTAACACTGAAGCTTTCTTT. It translates to CASSLGSGQGRNVNTEAFF. Supplemented by reference TRBV5-1 and TRBJ1-1, the full variable domain reads KAGVTQTPRYLIKTRGQQVTLSCSPISGHRSVSWYQQTPGQGLQFLFEYFSETQRNKGNFPGRFSGRQFSNSRSEMNVSTLELGDSALYLCASSLGSGQGRNVNTEAFFGQGTRLTVV.

CDR3 loop: CASSPPLGSSYEQYF. The CDR3 nucleotides are TGTGCCAGCTCACCACCGTTGGGGAGCTCCTACGAGCAGTACTTC. This sequence joins TRBV18 and TRBJ2-7, with D perhaps TRBD2 (5 bases). The CDR3 sequence is 15 residues long. The ends were cut back, 0 bases at V and 0 bases at J, with 9 bases in the middle. From germline, CDR1 is KGHSH and CDR2 LQKENI.

The chain employs TRBV4-2 and TRBJ1-2; 7 nucleotides agree with TRBD1. After removal of 9 bases from V and 2 bases from J, the junction contained 9 bases not matched to a gene. CDR1 and CDR2 from the germline V gene are LGHNA and YNFKEQ. The CDR3 length is 14 residues. The CDR3 spells CASSRQGGNYGYTF. In nucleotides, the CDR3 is TGTGCCAGTTCGAGACAGGGCGGGAACTATGGCTACACCTTC.

V and J are TRBV6-6 and TRBJ1-1; TRBD1 is a possible D gene (5 bases). The ends were cut back, 2 bases at V and 5 bases at J, with 9 bases in the middle. The germline CDR1 and CDR2 sequences are MNHNY and SVGAGI (reference sequence). The CDR3 spans 13 residues. CDR3 sequence (DNA): TGTGCCAGCAGTTACGACAGAGGGACTGAAGCTTTCTTT. Protein sequence: CASSYDRGTEAFF.

The gene calls are TRBV7-9 and TRBJ2-1, with 7 bases aligning to TRBD1. This CDR3 contains 15 residues. Germline V gives CDR1 SEHNR, CDR2 FQNEAQ (reference sequence). Losses at the gene ends were 1 base for V and 3 bases for J; bases not matched to a gene: 3. The CDR3 spells CASSLVQGDYNEQFF. The CDR3 DNA reads TGTGCCAGCAGCTTAGTTCAGGGGGACTACAATGAGCAGTTCTTC.

The chain employs TRBV5-1 and TRBJ2-7, with 9 bases identical to TRBD2. The V and J ends lost 0 bases and 10 bases, in that order; junction bases with no gene match: 5. This CDR3 has 13 residues. Germline-derived CDR1 and CDR2 are SGHRS and YFSETQ. The CDR3: CASSLEASGTQYF. CDR3 nucleotide sequence: TGCGCCAGCAGCTTGGAGGCTAGCGGGACTCAGTACTTC.

The chain links TRBV7-2 to TRBJ1-5; no firm D call. V lost 5 bases to trimming and J lost 9 bases, with 8 bases between them. Germline V gene sequence: CDR1 SGHTA, CDR2 FQGNSA. The CDR3 has 11 residues. CDR3 sequence reads: CASSLSGPQHF. CDR3 bases: TGTGCCAGCAGCCTTTCAGGGCCCCAGCATTTT. The full variable domain, its missing parts supplied by reference TRBV7-2 and TRBJ1-5, is GAGVSQSPSNKVTEKGKDVELRCDPISGHTALYWYRQSLGQGLEFLIYFQGNSAPDKSGLPSDRFSAERTGGSVSTLTIQRTQQEDSAVYLCASSLSGPQHFGDGTRLSIL.

The V call is TRBV7-2, the J call TRBJ2-7; tentatively, D is TRBD2 (6 bases). Germline V lookup: CDR1 SGHTA, CDR2 FQGNSA. Trimming took 4 bases from V and 3 from J, leaving 13 bases between them. The CDR3 has 14 amino acids. DNA for the CDR3: TGTGCCAGCAGCTCTCCCACCGGGGGCTACGAGCAGTACTTC. Amino acid sequence: CASSSPTGGYEQYF.

This clone was seen more than once but under ten times. The rearrangement links TRBV7-2 to TRBJ2-3; 7 positions match TRBD1. There are 14 residues in the CDR3. Looked up from germline, CDR1 is SGHTA and CDR2 is FQGNSA. Germline trimming cut 5 bases from V and 2 bases from J; bases unmatched to any gene: 4. CDR3: CASSMTGYTDTQYF. The CDR3 region has the DNA TGTGCCAGCAGCATGACAGGGTACACAGATACGCAGTATTTT. Combining the CDR3 with reference TRBV7-2 and TRBJ2-3 gives the whole variable domain GAGVSQSPSNKVTEKGKDVELRCDPISGHTALYWYRQSLGQGLEFLIYFQGNSAPDKSGLPSDRFSAERTGGSVSTLTIQRTQQEDSAVYLCASSMTGYTDTQYFGPGTRLTVL.

The V gene is TRBV2, the J gene TRBJ1-4; perhaps TRBD1 as D (5 bases). V shed 3 bases and J shed 8 bases, with 16 bases lying between them. The CDR3 has 15 residues. CDR1 is SNHLY, CDR2 FYNNEI, per germline. CDR3 protein: CASSDKAGKYEKLFF. The CDR3 region has the DNA TGTGCCAGCAGTGACAAGGCAGGGAAGTACGAAAAACTGTTTTTT.